The clone carrying this TCR beta chain was observed at least ten times. The antigen remains undetermined. Molecular barcoded adaptors covering alpha/delta and beta/gamma chains were used on approximately 400 ng RNA. TCRdb processed the reads anew with MiXCR; each CDR3 protein has one entry. The table has 20,000 to 25,000 distinct CDR3 sequences, less than 25% seen once. This specimen comes from a study of read filtering for tumor transcriptome and immune sequencing. Study summary: After DNase treatment, RNA was made into whole-transcriptome libraries. TCR-mapped reads were about 4.05 to 10.27 million with IR-seq versus roughly 85 to 1,400 with RNA-seq.

Regarding the study as a whole: Single-read clonotypes: roughly four fifths of IR-seq clonotypes (roughly 4% of reads), more than 70% of RNA-seq clonotypes (approximately 45% of reads). The sorted CD138-negative fraction was a mixed bone marrow immune population, not purified T cells.

The sample was a population of CD138-negative cells sorted from bone marrow. The receptor's source is a donor at least 40 years old with multiple myeloma.

The CDR3 loop reads CASSSSRGRTDTQYF. In DNA, the CDR3 is TGTGCCAGCAGTTCATCGCGGGGCCGCACAGATACGCAGTATTTT. The V and J genes are TRBV28 and TRBJ2-3; weak D call: TRBD2 (6 bases). The CDR3 is made up of 15 amino acids. Between the trimmed V and J ends, which lost 4 bases and 1 base, there was a span of 12 bases. The germline CDR1 and CDR2 sequences are MDHEN and SYDVKM.